This TCR beta chain is drawn from a study of CDR3 diversity in severe acne. MiXCR was run by TCRdb on the PCR reads, yielding one entry per CDR3 protein. The sample lists around 85,000 distinct CDR3 sequences; 45% to 50% were seen once. Germline CDR1 and CDR2: LNHNV and YYDKDF (reference sequence). This CDR3 contains 14 residues. With 1 base clipped from V and 9 bases from J, the junction kept 0 bases outside the gene matches. The source of this sequence is a male donor with severe acne vulgaris. Sample: blood. J is TRBJ2-1 and V is TRBV15, with TRBD2 matching 13 bases. CDR3 in DNA: TGTGCCACCAGCAGAGGGACTAGCGGGAGTGAGCAGTTCTTC. This encodes CATSRGTSGSEQFF.